This passage covers 18 T cell receptor beta chains from one sample sequenced in a study of T-cell memory formation after mild COVID-19. TCRdb analysed the 5' RACE reads with MiXCR anew, one entry per CDR3 protein. The table includes approximately 490,000 distinct CDR3 sequences, roughly 20% detected once. The source material was PBMCs or a T cell subset sorted from them (not recorded which). These receptor sequences come from an adult woman who had mild COVID-19 (a few samples of this study predate the infection). Cell type and time point are not known.

This clonotype occurred a few times. The V call is TRBV6-6, the J call TRBJ1-6, with D maybe TRBD1 (5 bases). This CDR3 is built from 18 residues. From germline, CDR1 is MNHNY and CDR2 SVGAGI (reference sequence). The V end was cut by 6 bases, the J end by 0 bases, with 18 bases between. The DNA for the CDR3 is TGTGCCAGCAGAACCCCTCCGGGGGGAAGCTCCTATAATTCACCCCTCCACTTT. This gives the protein CASRTPPGGSSYNSPLHF.

CDR3 region: CASSFTAGLAKNIQYF. CDR3 nucleotides: TGTGCCAGCAGTTTTACAGCAGGGTTGGCCAAAAACATTCAGTACTTC. This chain joins TRBV12-3 or TRBV12-4 and TRBJ2-4, with D perhaps TRBD1 (5 bases). Trimming took off 3 bases at V and 1 base at J, with 13 bases between the two ends. The CDR3 has 16 amino acids.

CDR3 protein: CASSDQGAGTGELFF. In DNA form, the CDR3 reads TGTGCCAGCAGTGACCAGGGGGCCGGCACCGGGGAGCTGTTTTTT. J is TRBJ2-2 and V is TRBV2, with 8 bases lining up with TRBD1. With 3 bases clipped from V and 4 bases from J, the junction kept 4 bases outside the gene matches. The CDR3 sequence is 15 residues long. The germline V gene encodes CDR1 SNHLY and CDR2 FYNNEI.

The chain employs TRBV5-5 and TRBJ1-5; TRBD1 is a possible D gene (5 bases). V lost 4 bases and J 2 bases, leaving 13 bases between the germline ends. Germline V gene sequence: CDR1 SGHKS, CDR2 YYEKEE (reference sequence). The CDR3 runs 15 residues. For the CDR3, the DNA is TGTGCCAGCAGCAGGCAACCACAGGGCAATCAGCCCCAGCATTTT. Its protein product is CASSRQPQGNQPQHF. The whole variable domain, filled in from reference TRBV5-5 and TRBJ1-5, reads DAGVTQSPTHLIKTRGQQVTLRCSPISGHKSVSWYQQVLGQGPQFIFQYYEKEERGRGNFPDRFSARQFPNYSSELNVNALLLGDSALYLCASSRQPQGNQPQHFGDGTRLSIL.

This clonotype is a singleton in its sample. The genes are TRBV5-1 and TRBJ2-3, with unresolved D. Germline values: CDR1 SGHRS, CDR2 YFSETQ. V was trimmed by 7 bases and J by 0 bases, leaving 12 bases between them. This CDR3 spans 14 amino acids. CDR3: CASRRQPSTDTQYF. Here the CDR3 DNA reads TGCGCCAGCCGTCGCCAGCCTAGCACAGATACGCAGTATTTT.

This clonotype was observed once. The rearrangement links TRBV7-6 to TRBJ2-3; D ambiguous. Germline lookup yields CDR1 SGHVS and CDR2 FNYEAQ. V was shortened by 1 base and J by 2 bases, with 7 bases between the two germline ends. The CDR3 is made up of 14 amino acids. The CDR3 here is CASSLDGPTDTQYF. DNA for the CDR3: TGTGCCAGCAGCTTAGACGGCCCCACAGATACGCAGTATTTT.

The rearrangement uses TRBV9 and TRBJ1-2; TRBD1 agrees at 8 bases. Germline V gene sequence: CDR1 SGDLS, CDR2 YYNGEE. The CDR3 runs to 14 residues. The junction had 4 bases not matched to a gene; V was cut back by 0 bases and J by 6 bases. The chain's CDR3 is CASSVGTGWDGYTF. The CDR3 region has the DNA TGTGCCAGCAGCGTAGGGACAGGGTGGGATGGCTACACCTTC.

This clonotype appeared a few times. This rearrangement joins TRBV6-6 to TRBJ2-3; 9 nucleotides match TRBD2. There are 17 residues in the CDR3. CDR1 is MNHNY and CDR2 is SVGAGI in the germline V gene (reference sequence). The V and J ends lost 5 bases and 3 bases, in that order; junction bases with no gene match: 12. For the CDR3, the DNA is TGTGCCAGCAGTCCCTCCAACGCGGGAGGGCGGACAGATACGCAGTATTTT. Translation: CASSPSNAGGRTDTQYF.

This clonotype was counted between two and nine times. This rearrangement joins TRBV12-3 or TRBV12-4 to TRBJ2-5, with TRBD2 as a possible D gene (5 bases). Trimming stripped 8 bases from V and 3 bases from J, with 13 bases between. This CDR3 contains 13 residues. CDR3 nucleotides: TGTGCCAGCGCCCTGAGGGCAGAAGAGACCCAGTACTTC. Translating it yields CASALRAEETQYF.

In regard to this clonotype: Germline is not matched at one junction end, which may reflect a read error. The chain links TRBV7-3 to TRBJ1-1, with D possibly TRBD1 on 5 matching bases. Germline V gives CDR1 SGHTA, CDR2 FQGTGA. The CDR3 covers 13 residues. CDR3 coding DNA: TGTGCCACCAGCTTAGGGGCCGACACTGAAGCTTTCTTT. Residues: CATSLGADTEAFF.

The chain joins TRBV12-3 or TRBV12-4 to TRBJ2-5; the match to TRBD2 covers 15 bases. The CDR3 covers 16 residues. J gave up 5 bases and V 6 bases, and 7 bases lay outside the gene matches. CDR3 nucleotide sequence: TGTGCCAGCAGCCGCGGACTAGCGGGAGGGGAGGAGACCCAGTACTTC. Translation: CASSRGLAGGEETQYF.

This clonotype has more than one count but fewer than ten. This chain links TRBV12-3 or TRBV12-4 with TRBJ1-2, with D maybe TRBD1 (5 bases). The V and J ends lost 4 bases and 3 bases respectively, with 15 bases between them. The CDR3 has 15 amino acids. CDR3 protein: CASSSRDLGYYGYTF. The DNA for the CDR3 is TGTGCCAGCAGTTCCCGGGACCTTGGTTACTATGGCTACACCTTC.

The chain couples TRBV5-1 to TRBJ1-2, with D uncertain. This CDR3 comprises 13 residues. V was pared by 1 base and J by 9 bases, with 13 bases between. Germline values: CDR1 SGHRS, CDR2 YFSETQ. The CDR3 DNA is TGCGCCAGCAGCTTGCGGTCAGGAGAACGCTACACCTTC. Translated, it gives CASSLRSGERYTF. Complete variable domain (other parts from reference TRBV5-1 and TRBJ1-2): KAGVTQTPRYLIKTRGQQVTLSCSPISGHRSVSWYQQTPGQGLQFLFEYFSETQRNKGNFPGRFSGRQFSNSRSEMNVSTLELGDSALYLCASSLRSGERYTFGSGTRLTVV.

V gene TRBV30 combines with J gene TRBJ1-2; D not resolved. The CDR3 is 15 amino acids. CDR1 and CDR2 (germline): GTSNPN, SVGIG (reference sequence). V was shortened by 0 bases and J by 7 bases, with 18 bases between the two germline ends. The CDR3 DNA sequence: TGTGCCTGGAGTGTAACTCCCTCTGCCACGGGTGGCTACACCTTC. It translates to CAWSVTPSATGGYTF.

This clonotype was detected only a few times. The J gene is TRBJ1-2, the V gene TRBV7-2; tentatively, D is TRBD1 (6 bases). Trimming cost V 6 bases and J 3 bases, with 14 bases left between them. Germline V gene sequence: CDR1 SGHTA, CDR2 FQGNSA. CDR3 size: 14 residues. Here the CDR3 reads CASSSGGIDYGYTF. The CDR3, as DNA: TGTGCCAGCAGTTCGGGGGGCATAGACTATGGCTACACCTTC.

V gene TRBV20-1 combines with J gene TRBJ2-1; 12 bases fit TRBD2. Germline V lookup: CDR1 DFQATT, CDR2 SNEGSKA (reference sequence). This CDR3 spans 15 amino acids. The J segment lost 10 bases and the V segment lost 0 bases, leaving 7 bases of the junction unmatched. CDR3 amino acids: CSARDQRLAGVEQFF. The CDR3 DNA follows: TGCAGTGCTAGAGATCAGAGACTAGCGGGAGTCGAGCAGTTCTTC.

There are a few counts of this clonotype. The rearrangement uses TRBV11-3 and TRBJ2-1; D remains ambiguous. Germline V CDR1 and CDR2: SGHNT, YENEEA. CDR3 length equals 15 residues. With 5 bases removed from V and 8 bases from J, the gap between germline ends came to 19 bases. The CDR3 coding sequence is TGTGCCAGCAGCCTCGTTGGGCCCCAAGGATATGAGCAGTTCTTC. Its protein is CASSLVGPQGYEQFF.

In DNA form, the CDR3 reads TGTGCCAGCAGCCCGAGGGACTTAACGAACACTGAAGCTTTCTTT. Protein product: CASSPRDLTNTEAFF. The chain combines TRBV7-2 with TRBJ1-1; perhaps TRBD1 as D (5 bases). The V and J ends lost 5 bases and 1 base respectively, with 14 bases between them. Germline CDR1 and CDR2: SGHTA and FQGNSA. CDR3 length equals 15 residues.